These 28 T cell receptor beta chains were sequenced from one sample in a study of shared clonotypes between healthy human individuals. Using immunoSEQ multiplex PCR, the repertoire was profiled, and TCRdb retains in-frame clones only, with some absent. The sample includes about 520,000 clones, more than 75% of them seen just once. Source material: PBMCs. All receptors come from a middle-aged woman in good health. Some clones in this sample may be carry-over from other donors' samples.

The gene calls are TRBV28 and TRBJ2-7; D unresolved. The CDR3 has 12 amino acids. Germline assignment: CDR1 MDHEN and CDR2 SYDVKM. The ends were cut back, 4 bases at V and 0 bases at J, with 4 bases in the middle. The CDR3 loop reads CASSSLSYEQYF. Here the CDR3 DNA reads TGTGCCAGCAGTTCCCTCTCCTACGAGCAGTACTTC. The full variable domain, rest sourced from reference TRBV28 and TRBJ2-7, is DVKVTQSSRYLVKRTGEKVFLECVQDMDHENMFWYRQDPGLGLRLIYFSYDVKMKEKGDIPEGYSVSREKKERFSLILESASTNQTSMYLCASSSLSYEQYFGPGTRLTVT.

Of note for this clone: Possible read error: a much larger clone is one base away. The chain is built from TRBV5-1 and TRBJ1-1; 8 bases fit TRBD1. The CDR3 is 15 amino acids. Germline CDR1 SGHRS, CDR2 YFSETQ. V lost 2 bases, J lost 1 base, and 4 bases stayed unmatched. The CDR3 region has the DNA TGCGCCAGCAGCTTATCCGGGACAGGGAACACTGAAGCTTTCTTT. It translates to CASSLSGTGNTEAFF.

This chain joins TRBV5-1 and TRBJ2-7; no definite D call. Deletions cut 3 bases from V and 4 bases from J, with 8 bases between. Germline V gene lookup returns CDR1 SGHRS and CDR2 YFSETQ. CDR3 length: 12 amino acids. CDR3 region: CASSSQEYEQYF. DNA of the CDR3: TGCGCCAGCAGCTCTCAGGAGTACGAGCAGTACTTC.

V usage is TRBV2 and J usage is TRBJ2-1; TRBD2 is a possible D gene (5 bases). V lost 5 bases and J 7 bases, leaving 18 bases between the germline ends. The CDR3 is made up of 15 amino acids. Germline V gives CDR1 SNHLY, CDR2 FYNNEI. The CDR3 is CASSRTPPILNEQFF. The DNA of the CDR3 is TGTGCCAGCAGTCGGACTCCCCCTATTTTAAATGAGCAGTTCTTC.

V gene TRBV5-1 combines with J gene TRBJ2-3; 8 nucleotides align to TRBD1. CDR1 SGHRS and CDR2 YFSETQ come from the germline V gene. CDR3 length: 16 residues. V trimming: 0 bases; J trimming: 3 bases; junction bases outside the gene matches: 6. CDR3 residues: CASSLGQGAHTDTQYF. The CDR3 DNA sequence: TGCGCCAGCAGCTTGGGGCAGGGGGCGCATACAGATACGCAGTATTTT. The full variable domain, with the rest looked up from reference TRBV5-1 and TRBJ2-3, is KAGVTQTPRYLIKTRGQQVTLSCSPISGHRSVSWYQQTPGQGLQFLFEYFSETQRNKGNFPGRFSGRQFSNSRSEMNVSTLELGDSALYLCASSLGQGAHTDTQYFGPGTRLTVL.

The J gene is TRBJ1-1, the V gene TRBV5-1, with 8 bases aligning to TRBD1. The ends lost 4 bases at V and 5 bases at J; junction bases unmatched: 7. Germline V gives CDR1 SGHRS, CDR2 YFSETQ. There are 14 residues in the CDR3. In nucleotides, the CDR3 is TGCGCCAGCAGCCGAGACAGGGGTGAAACTGAAGCTTTCTTT. Protein product: CASSRDRGETEAFF. The whole variable domain, filled in from reference TRBV5-1 and TRBJ1-1, reads KAGVTQTPRYLIKTRGQQVTLSCSPISGHRSVSWYQQTPGQGLQFLFEYFSETQRNKGNFPGRFSGRQFSNSRSEMNVSTLELGDSALYLCASSRDRGETEAFFGQGTRLTVV.

The rearrangement joins TRBV7-2 to TRBJ2-1; the match to TRBD2 covers 7 bases. The ends lost 1 base at V and 2 bases at J; junction bases unmatched: 5. This CDR3 comprises 16 residues. CDR1 is SGHTA and CDR2 is FQGNSA in the germline V gene. The CDR3 protein is CASSLVGRTTYNEQFF. CDR3 nucleotide sequence: TGTGCCAGCAGCTTAGTCGGGAGGACCACCTACAATGAGCAGTTCTTC.

The chain carries TRBV5-6 and TRBJ1-2; D gene ambiguous. V dropped 4 bases and J dropped 6 bases, with 16 bases sitting between them. The CDR3 loop spans 14 amino acids. Per germline, CDR1 SGHDT and CDR2 YYEEEE. The CDR3 sequence is CASSPRTVGNGYTF. The CDR3 nucleotides read TGTGCCAGCAGCCCAAGGACCGTTGGCAATGGCTACACCTTC.

The V call is TRBV27, the J call TRBJ2-3, with no clear D. This CDR3 comprises 14 residues. The V and J ends lost 6 bases and 0 bases respectively, with 10 bases between them. Germline V gene sequence: CDR1 MNHEY, CDR2 SMNVEV (reference sequence). The CDR3 spells CASSYGSSTDTQYF. CDR3 nucleotides: TGTGCCAGCAGCTACGGGTCGAGCACAGATACGCAGTATTTT.

This chain links TRBV18 with TRBJ2-1, with D hard to call. Trimming cost V 2 bases and J 7 bases, with 9 bases left between them. The CDR3 is made up of 13 amino acids. Germline CDR1 reads KGHSH; CDR2 reads LQKENI. Here the CDR3 reads CASSPGNANEQFF. CDR3 DNA sequence: TGTGCCAGCTCACCAGGGAATGCGAATGAGCAGTTCTTC.

This clone has a handful of counts. This rearrangement joins TRBV7-8 to TRBJ2-3; D remains ambiguous. CDR3 length: 11 amino acids. CDR1 is SGHVS and CDR2 is FQNEAQ in the germline V gene. The germline V and J ends were trimmed by 4 bases and 2 bases, with 1 base remaining between them. CDR3 residues: CASSYTDTQYF. The CDR3 coding sequence is TGTGCCAGCAGCTACACAGATACGCAGTATTTT.

The chain is built from TRBV18 and TRBJ1-5; D gene uncertain. The CDR3 is 16 residues long. Germline V gene lookup returns CDR1 KGHSH and CDR2 LQKENI. Between the trimmed V and J ends, which lost 4 bases and 0 bases, there was a span of 13 bases. The CDR3 spells CASSQNALDSNQPQHF. The DNA for the CDR3 is TGTGCCAGCTCACAAAACGCACTCGATAGCAATCAGCCCCAGCATTTT.

V usage is TRBV28 and J usage is TRBJ2-1; D may be TRBD2 (5 bases). The CDR3 has 14 residues. Trimming left V 8 bases short and J 4 bases short, with 15 bases between. Germline V gene sequence: CDR1 MDHEN, CDR2 SYDVKM. CDR3 sequence: CASRTGLVYNEQFF. The CDR3 bases are TGTGCCAGCCGGACTGGTTTGGTTTACAATGAGCAGTTCTTC.

The chain joins TRBV9 to TRBJ1-3, with D unclear. The CDR3 has 14 amino acids. Looked up from germline, CDR1 is SGDLS and CDR2 is YYNGEE. The V gene lost 4 bases and the J gene lost 0 bases, with 8 bases spanning the gap. CDR3 loop: CASSQQSSGNTIYF. The CDR3 DNA is TGTGCCAGCAGCCAACAGAGCTCTGGAAACACCATATATTTT.

The gene calls are TRBV28 and TRBJ2-7; the match to TRBD1 covers 10 bases. The CDR3 has 16 residues. Unmatched junction bases numbered 10, after V lost 5 bases and J lost 3 bases. Germline CDR1 is MDHEN and CDR2 is SYDVKM. CDR3 amino acids: CASSDLSGTGVYEQYF. For the CDR3, the DNA is TGTGCCAGCAGTGATCTCTCCGGGACAGGGGTCTACGAGCAGTACTTC.

The chain carries TRBV19 and TRBJ2-1; 9 bases map to TRBD1. Trimming removed 4 bases from V and 9 bases from J; junction bases left unmatched: 10. Germline V gene data show CDR1 as LNHDA and CDR2 as SQIVND (reference sequence). The CDR3 is 15 residues long. In DNA form, the CDR3 reads TGTGCCAGTAGTACTCCGGGACAGGGAGTTGGTGAGCAGTTCTTC. This sequence encodes CASSTPGQGVGEQFF.

The genes are TRBV21-1 and TRBJ2-5; the tabulated D call, TRBD1, remains unverified against the DNA. TRBV21-1 has pseudogene status. The CDR3 is 16 residues long. Written as DNA, the CDR3 is TGTGCCAGCAGCAAAAAAGGGGACAGTAAGGGGGAGACCCAGTACTTC. Translated, it gives CASSKKGDSKGETQYF.

This clone was counted a few times. The chain combines TRBV28 with TRBJ1-1, with 7 nucleotides matching TRBD1. The CDR3 runs 14 residues. CDR1 is MDHEN, CDR2 SYDVKM, per germline. The V and J ends lost 4 bases and 11 bases, in that order; junction bases with no gene match: 13. CDR3 in DNA: TGTGCCAGCAGTTACGGGACAGCCAGTCAAACGGCTTTCTTT. Translated: CASSYGTASQTAFF.

About this clone itself: A much larger clone sits a single nucleotide away, making a read error possible. Other DNA variants within this sample encode the same CDR3. The J gene is TRBJ2-7, the V gene TRBV7-2, with TRBD1 as a possible D gene (6 bases). The V end lost 2 bases, the J end lost 4 bases, and 6 bases lay between the germline ends. Germline values: CDR1 SGHTA, CDR2 FQGNSA. This CDR3 is 12 amino acids long. CDR3 DNA sequence: TGTGCCAGCAGCTTACAGGGGTACGAGCAGTACTTC. As protein: CASSLQGYEQYF.

This clone was detected many times. The CDR3 protein is CASMGGRAGVMETQYF. The CDR3 DNA sequence: TGTGCCAGCATGGGCGGACGCGCGGGAGTTATGGAGACCCAGTACTTC. The V call is TRBV28, the J call TRBJ2-5, with TRBD2 identical over 7 bases. The germline gives CDR1 MDHEN, CDR2 SYDVKM. V shed 7 bases, J shed 5 bases, and the junction held 16 bases outside the gene matches. The CDR3 runs 16 residues. Full variable domain (remainder filled in from reference TRBV28 and TRBJ2-5): DVKVTQSSRYLVKRTGEKVFLECVQDMDHENMFWYRQDPGLGLRLIYFSYDVKMKEKGDIPEGYSVSREKKERFSLILESASTNQTSMYLCASMGGRAGVMETQYFGPGTRLLVL.

The V and J genes are TRBV7-9 and TRBJ2-1, with 7 bases that match TRBD1. The V gene's germline CDR1 is SEHNR and CDR2 FQNEAQ (reference sequence). The CDR3 runs to 13 residues. With V trimmed by 5 bases and J by 5 bases, 3 bases remained unmatched. As DNA, the CDR3 is TGTGCCAGCAGCGAGGGACAGAACAATGAGCAGTTCTTC. Its translation: CASSEGQNNEQFF.

V gene TRBV19 combines with J gene TRBJ1-1; D is possibly TRBD1 (5 bases). This CDR3 is 15 amino acids long. Germline CDR1 LNHDA, CDR2 SQIVND (reference sequence). V shed 5 bases and J shed 1 base, with 14 bases lying between them. The CDR3 nucleotides read TGTGCCAGTAGTGTCTCGGGGCTACAGAACACTGAAGCTTTCTTT. It is translated as CASSVSGLQNTEAFF. Full variable domain (outside the CDR3, taken from reference TRBV19 and TRBJ1-1): DGGITQSPKYLFRKEGQNVTLSCEQNLNHDAMYWYRQDPGQGLRLIYYSQIVNDFQKGDIAEGYSVSREKKESFPLTVTSAQKNPTAFYLCASSVSGLQNTEAFFGQGTRLTVV.

The chain links TRBV9 to TRBJ2-1, with TRBD1 matching over 10 bases. This CDR3 is built from 16 residues. Per the germline V gene, CDR1 is SGDLS and CDR2 is YYNGEE. J lost 7 bases, V lost 0 bases, and 7 bases had no gene match. The CDR3 reads CASSVGGTGAGNEQFF. The CDR3 DNA follows: TGTGCCAGCAGCGTAGGAGGGACAGGGGCGGGTAATGAGCAGTTCTTC.

This clone was found a few times. The CDR3 DNA reads TGTGCCAGTAGTAGGGGACTAGCGTCCCAAGAGACCCAGTACTTC. Amino acid sequence: CASSRGLASQETQYF. The chain has TRBV19 and TRBJ2-5; 10 bases are a match to TRBD2. Germline V gives CDR1 LNHDA, CDR2 SQIVND (reference sequence). Germline trimming cut 4 bases from V and 1 base from J; bases unmatched to any gene: 3. The CDR3 runs to 15 residues. Using reference TRBV19 and TRBJ2-5 for the parts outside the CDR3, the full variable domain is DGGITQSPKYLFRKEGQNVTLSCEQNLNHDAMYWYRQDPGQGLRLIYYSQIVNDFQKGDIAEGYSVSREKKESFPLTVTSAQKNPTAFYLCASSRGLASQETQYFGPGTRLLVL.

The chain has TRBV19 and TRBJ1-5; the match to TRBD1 covers 7 bases. From germline, CDR1 is LNHDA and CDR2 SQIVND (reference sequence). Losses at the gene ends were 3 bases for V and 0 bases for J; bases not matched to a gene: 11. The CDR3 extends over 18 amino acids. CDR3 amino acids: CASSIPTGNGHSNQPQHF. In DNA form, the CDR3 reads TGTGCCAGTAGTATCCCGACAGGGAATGGGCATAGCAATCAGCCCCAGCATTTT.

The chain employs TRBV7-2 and TRBJ2-5; D is perhaps TRBD2 (5 bases). The CDR3 contains 15 residues. Deletions cut 3 bases from V and 0 bases from J, with 11 bases between. Looked up from germline, CDR1 is SGHTA and CDR2 is FQGNSA. In DNA, the CDR3 is TGTGCCAGCAGCTTGATTCGGGGAAACCAAGAGACCCAGTACTTC. Translating gives CASSLIRGNQETQYF. Combining the CDR3 with reference TRBV7-2 and TRBJ2-5 gives the whole variable domain GAGVSQSPSNKVTEKGKDVELRCDPISGHTALYWYRQSLGQGLEFLIYFQGNSAPDKSGLPSDRFSAERTGGSVSTLTIQRTQQEDSAVYLCASSLIRGNQETQYFGPGTRLLVL.

The chain couples TRBV14 to TRBJ1-2; tentatively, D is TRBD1 (6 bases). CDR1 is SGHDN, CDR2 FVKESK, per germline. The ends were cut back, 0 bases at V and 4 bases at J, with 15 bases in the middle. CDR3 length: 16 residues. The CDR3 sequence is CASSQDVGGWGYGYTF. In DNA, the CDR3 is TGTGCCAGCAGCCAAGATGTCGGGGGCTGGGGCTATGGCTACACCTTC.

The chain recombines TRBV7-9 with TRBJ2-2, with D hard to call. This CDR3 spans 17 amino acids. V was clipped by 4 bases and J by 1 base, with 16 bases between them. Germline assignment: CDR1 SEHNR and CDR2 FQNEAQ (reference sequence). The CDR3 DNA follows: TGTGCCAGCAGCTCCCAGCGCTTTATGGGGAACACCGGGGAGCTGTTTTTT. Its translation is CASSSQRFMGNTGELFF.